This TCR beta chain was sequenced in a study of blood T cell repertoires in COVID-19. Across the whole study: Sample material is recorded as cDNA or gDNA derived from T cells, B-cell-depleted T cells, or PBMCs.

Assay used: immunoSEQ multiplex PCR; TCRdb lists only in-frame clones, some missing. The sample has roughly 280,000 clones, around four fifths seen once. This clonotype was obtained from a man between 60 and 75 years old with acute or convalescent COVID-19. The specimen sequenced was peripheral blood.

CDR3 in DNA: TGTGCCAGCAGTCCCCCGTTCTCTGATACGCAGTATTTT. Amino acids: CASSPPFSDTQYF. The rearrangement uses TRBV12-3 or TRBV12-4 and TRBJ2-3, with D unclear. V lost 5 bases and J lost 6, with 12 bases in between. The CDR3 runs to 13 residues.